This T cell receptor (beta chain) was sequenced in a study of cytomegalovirus exposure and HLA in healthy donors. Points from the study as a whole: Diagnosis of cytomegalovirus status made by the classifier reportedly showed high specificity and sensitivity.

The trim removed 8 bases at V and 1 base at J, leaving 7 bases unmatched. In germline, CDR1 is WSHSY, CDR2 SAAADI. The CDR3 consists of 14 residues. This clone was seen once. Antigen unknown. PCR was performed using 60 Vbeta and 13 Jbeta primers. Profiling relied on immunoSEQ multiplex PCR, and the TCRdb table lists in-frame clones only, not all of them. The sample lists 120,000 to 150,000 clones, around 78% occurring once. This clonotype originated in a man aged 35 to 55 in good health and CMV-seropositive. The sequencing sample was made of PBMCs. The rearrangement uses TRBV10-2 and TRBJ2-7, with 8 positions matching TRBD2. CDR3 sequence: CASGSSGSSYEQYF. CDR3 coding DNA: TGCGCCAGCGGGTCGAGCGGGAGTTCCTACGAGCAGTACTTC.